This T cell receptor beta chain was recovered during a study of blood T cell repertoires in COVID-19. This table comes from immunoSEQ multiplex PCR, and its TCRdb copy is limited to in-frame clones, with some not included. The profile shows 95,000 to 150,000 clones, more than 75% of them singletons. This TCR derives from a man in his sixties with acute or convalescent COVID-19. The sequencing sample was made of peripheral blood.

The CDR3 coding sequence is TGTGCCAGCAGGGCCGCAACTAATGAAAAACTGTTTTTT. This encodes CASRAATNEKLFF. This chain joins TRBV12-3 or TRBV12-4 and TRBJ1-4; D gene uncertain. The length of the CDR3 is 13 residues. The ends were cut back, 6 bases at V and 0 bases at J, with 5 bases in the middle.